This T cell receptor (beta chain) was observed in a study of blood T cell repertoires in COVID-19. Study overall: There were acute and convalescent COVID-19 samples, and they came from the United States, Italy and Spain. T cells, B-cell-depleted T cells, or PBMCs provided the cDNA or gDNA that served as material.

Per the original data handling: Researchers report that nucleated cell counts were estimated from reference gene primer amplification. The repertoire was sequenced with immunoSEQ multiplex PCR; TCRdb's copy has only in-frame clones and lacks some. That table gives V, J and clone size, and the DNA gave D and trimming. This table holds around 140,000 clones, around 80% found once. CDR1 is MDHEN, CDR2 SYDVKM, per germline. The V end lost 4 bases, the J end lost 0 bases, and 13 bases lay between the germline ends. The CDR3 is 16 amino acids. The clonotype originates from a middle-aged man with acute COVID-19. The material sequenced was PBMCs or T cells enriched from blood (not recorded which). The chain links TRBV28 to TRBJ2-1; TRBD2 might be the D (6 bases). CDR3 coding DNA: TGTGCCAGCAGTTCCTTCCGCGGGAACTCCTACAATGAGCAGTTCTTC. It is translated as CASSSFRGNSYNEQFF.